This TCR beta chain appears in the sequencing data of a study of cytomegalovirus exposure and HLA in healthy donors (dated 2017 in TCRdb). Notes on the research overall: An earlier analysis of 550 to 700 of the donors reported approximately 270 Gb of sequence data and roughly 110 million unique TCR beta sequences from about 200 million T cells. Several DR-DQ haplotypes were treated as single units for association and clustering because of strong linkage in the cohort. Alongside the repertoire data, information on donor age, sex, ethnicity and CMV serostatus was compiled. Typing coverage differed by locus: A, B, C, DRB1 and DQB1 were typed in roughly 629-630 donors, DQA1 in 522, DPA1 in over 600, and DPB1 in 400 to 490. A later genetic analysis used genome-wide SNP genotypes for about 60% of the roughly 700 donors, treating that subset as a discovery cohort. In the later analysis, no new phenotypic data were used to find candidate immune exposures; instead, reliance was placed on TCR beta sequences and their occurrence across donors. HLA typing included class I and class II loci at four-digit resolution. A later analysis re-analyzed previously published TCR beta repertoires from 666 donors and added high-resolution HLA genotyping to study TCR occurrence patterns. In addition to the first cohort of 666 subjects, a separate validation cohort of approximately 110 different subjects was used. The study combined high-throughput TCR immunosequencing, statistical association of individual TCRs with disease status, and machine learning to predict cytomegalovirus infection status. To decide whether each TCR beta V gene segment behaved as functional or pseudogenic, an earlier analysis of fewer than 750 of the donors relied on high-throughput TCR beta sequencing. Among the roughly 380 genotyped donors, around 79% belonged to the genetic ancestry cluster associated with self-reported Caucasian donors. The study was designed to test whether signatures of past pathogen exposure could be identified by cataloging public T cell receptors. Across around 400 genotyped donors of the cohort, an average of about 200,000 unique TCR beta nucleotide sequences per donor were sequenced, and 15% to 20% of those sequences were non-productive. The T cell repertoires of some 670 subjects were profiled by immunosequencing and related to cytomegalovirus serostatus. All discovery cohort repertoires had been generated on a single sequencing platform. Around 330 gigabases of sequencing data and 91 million or so unique TCR sequences made up an early release that covered under 750 HLA-typed donors. General findings and caveats noted by the study authors: According to a later analysis, most CMV-associated TCR beta chains appeared to be HLA-restricted, and the HLA associations seemed to be driven largely by CMV exposure. A further reported finding was that TCR beta sequences accurately predicted the HLA-A and HLA-B alleles for most subjects in the first cohort. HLA typing was unavailable for some donors at each locus, so association tests used only the typed subset. When HLA alleles, especially DR and DQ, strongly co-occurred, attributing TCR associations to individual alleles was difficult. Across donors, most TCR sequences were observed very rarely, whereas some public TCRs were present in many individuals. Sequencing depth was assumed to be roughly uniform across donors in the presence/absence analyses, though that assumption may not hold. In a later analysis, some 18,000 TCR beta sequences were associated with specific HLA alleles at a false discovery rate of 0.05. In a later genetic analysis, fewer N-insertions in productive TCRs were reported among donors in an Asian-associated ancestry cluster than the roughly 670-donor mean. CMV serostatus was the only immune exposure information available for the cohort. According to a later analysis, parvovirus B19, influenza, CMV and Epstein-Barr virus appeared linked to several top co-occurrence clusters. A total of 164 TCR beta chains were listed by the study as associated with cytomegalovirus. A later genetic analysis associated a missense DCLRE1C variant with V-gene and J-gene trimming of TCR beta chains, and an independent cohort replicated the association. Some IMGT-functional V segments, including TRBV6-2 and TRBV6-3, could not be told apart with the 87-base-pair reads, so those segments were excluded. In both the original and validation cohorts, the classifier was reported to diagnose cytomegalovirus status with high specificity and sensitivity. Three of the identified cytomegalovirus-associated TCR beta chains were confirmed in vitro to be specific for cytomegalovirus antigens. This cohort had only TCR beta chains sequenced, and the lack of alpha or paired-chain data limited which features could be detected. According to a later analysis, TCR association rates differed among HLA loci, with DRB1 alleles showing the most associated TCRs and HLA-C alleles showing the fewest. A cluster of highly shared sequence variants was judged likely to represent a technical artifact of the sequencing pipeline. Compared with equally common non-associated chains, HLA-associated TCR beta chains in a later analysis were more clonally expanded and had lower generation probabilities. Broadly in line with IMGT annotations, most TCR beta V segments showed up in productive rearrangements about 87% or about 30% of the time in an earlier analysis of a few hundred of the donors. Linkage disequilibrium might explain the correlated functional status among segregating V segments, but an unknown experimental factor could not be ruled out. Because counts were too low, some 16 rarely observed V segments, including chromosome 9 orphons, were excluded from the earlier analysis of 500 to 700 of the donors. The authors suggested that the approach could potentially be generalized to other disease states and immunological phenotypes.

Inclusive of the bounding cysteine and phenylalanine, the CDR3 is 12 residues long. This entry keeps only the CDR3 DNA: 36 bases, framed from base 1. CDR1 SEHNR and CDR2 FQNEAQ were looked up in the germline V gene (reference sequence). The cohort comprised several hundred healthy bone marrow donors. At the time of sampling, all cohort members were nominally healthy, though unrecorded immune exposures were likely present. The donor was CMV seronegative and was included in the group of several hundred seronegative cohort members. A peripheral blood sample was provided by each donor, and peripheral blood mononuclear cells were used for TCR beta sequencing. The Qiagen DNeasy Blood Extraction Kit was used to extract genomic DNA from the blood cell samples. Note on this clone: Its specific antigen is unknown. A junction boundary mismatches the germline segment, possibly from a read error.

The library relied on the immunoSEQ multiplex PCR assay. For the multiplex PCR, a mixture combining 60 forward primers for TCR Vbeta segments and 13 reverse primers for TCR Jbeta segments was used. A multiplex PCR assay on genomic DNA amplified the CDR3 region of rearranged TCR beta genes. On the Illumina HiSeq System, the amplified TCR beta libraries were sequenced as 87-base-pair reads. As for how the authors treated the data: Across the 500 to 700 repertoires, a later analysis counted roughly 77 million unique TCR beta chains, around 11 million of which were shared by at least two donors. A nearest-neighbor algorithm error-corrected the raw reads and collapsed the reads into unique sequences, merging closely related sequences to remove PCR and sequencing errors. V, D and J gene segments were assigned by aligning CDR3 sequences to IMGT reference sequences. Each retained sequence needed at least a six-nucleotide match to both a V gene segment and a J gene segment. Rearrangements were classified as productive when the CDR3 lacked stop codons and remained in frame with V and J, and all other rearrangements were classified as non-productive. CDR3 was defined by IMGT convention, running from the second conserved V-encoded cysteine to the conserved J-encoded phenylalanine. In an earlier analysis of around 570 of the donors, sequences lacking an unambiguous match to a single V gene segment were excluded. An earlier analysis of a few hundred of the donors called V segments functional above 56.7% productive rearrangements and segregating when the between-donor standard deviation exceeded 5%. A statistical classification framework was developed to diagnose cytomegalovirus status using the catalog of TCR beta chain sequences. In a later analysis, V and J genes were assigned by comparing TCR nucleotide sequences against IMGT/GENE-DB human TR gene sequences. A later analysis assigned CDR3 sequences and most-parsimonious VDJ recombination scenarios with the TCRdist pipeline. In a later analysis, each TCR beta chain was defined by its CDR3 amino acid sequence together with its V-gene family, and reads lacking a unique V-gene family were excluded. A later analysis removed over 500 highly shared, low-generation-probability nucleotide sequences to deal with suspected cross-contamination and a sequencing artifact. In a later analysis, a clonal expansion index for each public chain was calculated from normalized within-repertoire ranks of inferred template counts. In a later analysis, generation probabilities were computed using a VDJ recombination model fitted to out-of-frame rearrangements, and the results were checked against IGoR. A later analysis scored TCR-TCR, TCR-HLA and TCR-CMV co-occurrence with hypergeometric tests, applying a repertoire-size bias correction to TCR pairs. False discovery rates were estimated in a later analysis by permuting HLA or CMV assignments 20 times. In a later analysis, co-occurring TCRs were grouped using DBSCAN, with TCRdist sequence similarity added in when clustering inside HLA-allele-positive subsets. Repertoires with fewer than 30,000 or more than 120,000 public chains, plus five repertoires with anomalous nucleotide sharing, were excluded from co-occurrence clustering. What TCRdb holds here is the immuneACCESS table cut down to in-frame rearrangements. Part of the clones is not present; checked against another copy, under half of the missing clones reflect an unresolved V gene, and the others are unexplained. V and J calls plus clone size are reproduced from that table; the DNA served to infer D and trimming. The sample contains 150,000 to 200,000 clones, over 60% of them found a single time. Clones ranked in the top ten supply 0.9% to 1.2% of the sample.

The chain is encoded by TRBV7-9 joined to TRBJ2-2; the D gene remains uncertain. The source of this sequence is a woman in her 40s in good health and CMV-seronegative. Sequencing was performed on PBMCs. The CDR3 protein is CSSSSPVGELFF. Here is the DNA: TGTTCCAGCAGTTCCCCGGTGGGGGAGCTGTTTTTT.